This record covers a single T cell receptor beta chain. The CDR3 has 13 residues. Germline values: CDR1 LGHDT, CDR2 YNNKEL (reference sequence). Trimming left V 5 bases short and J 1 base short, with 8 bases between. The data stem from a study of blood T cell repertoires in COVID-19. Study details: Samples came from the United States, Italy and Spain, spanning acute and convalescent COVID-19. Nucleic acid was either cDNA or gDNA, and it came from T cells, B-cell-depleted T cells, or PBMCs.

The age range of participants was about 18 to 90 years, with residence in more than 20 US areas. Participant-reported clinical history was the basis for cohort assignment. Produced via immunoSEQ multiplex PCR; TCRdb's table is partial and in-frame only. Among about 430,000 clones, 70% to 90% were seen once, and the ten largest hold roughly 0.97%. The chain recombines TRBV3-1 (or the pseudogene TRBV3-2) with TRBJ1-1; no clear D. Sequencing was done on a sample of PBMCs or T cells enriched from blood (not recorded which). This TCR derives from a young woman with acute COVID-19. CDR3 nucleotide sequence: TGTGCCAGCAGCGCCGGGGAGAACACTGAAGCTTTCTTT. Translation: CASSAGENTEAFF.